This record looks at one T cell receptor (beta chain) sequence and its context. Sequencing used immunoSEQ multiplex PCR; TCRdb keeps in-frame clones, though not all of them. The sample records 50,000 to 65,000 clones, approximately 87% being singletons. CDR1 and CDR2 from the germline V gene are MGHRA and YSYEKL. The CDR3 totals 12 residues. With 3 bases removed from V and 8 bases from J, the gap between germline ends came to 7 bases. These data originate in a study of blood T cell repertoires in COVID-19. Study-level information: Sample material is recorded as cDNA or gDNA derived from T cells, B-cell-depleted T cells, or PBMCs.

The source material was peripheral blood. The J gene is TRBJ2-2, the V gene TRBV4-1; D is uncertain. The sequence derives from a human donor in a cohort sampled during active COVID-19. The CDR3 loop reads CASSHPRGELFF. The CDR3 DNA reads TGCGCCAGCAGCCATCCCCGGGGGGAGCTGTTTTTT.